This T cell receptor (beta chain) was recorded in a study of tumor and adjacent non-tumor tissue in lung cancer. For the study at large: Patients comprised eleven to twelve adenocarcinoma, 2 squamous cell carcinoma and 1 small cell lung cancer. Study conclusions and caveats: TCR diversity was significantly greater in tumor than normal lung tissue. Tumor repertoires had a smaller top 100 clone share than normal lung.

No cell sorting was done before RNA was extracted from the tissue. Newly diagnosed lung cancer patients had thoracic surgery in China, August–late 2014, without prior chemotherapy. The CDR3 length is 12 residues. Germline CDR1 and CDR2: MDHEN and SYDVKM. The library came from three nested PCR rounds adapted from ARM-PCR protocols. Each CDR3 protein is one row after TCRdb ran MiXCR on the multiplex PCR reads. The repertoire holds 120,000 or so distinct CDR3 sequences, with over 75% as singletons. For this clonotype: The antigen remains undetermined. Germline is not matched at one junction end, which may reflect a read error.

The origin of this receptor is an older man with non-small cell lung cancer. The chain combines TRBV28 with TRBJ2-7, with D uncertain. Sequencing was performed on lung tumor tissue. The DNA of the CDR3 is TGTGCCAGCAGTTTTTCGATTTACGGGCAGTACTTC. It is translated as CASSFSIYGQYF.